This entry lists 17 T cell receptor beta chains sequenced from one sample in a study of blood T cell repertoires in COVID-19. This table comes from immunoSEQ multiplex PCR, and its TCRdb copy is limited to in-frame clones, with some not included. This repertoire shows approximately 210,000 clones, approximately 80% found once; its top ten account for 10%. Specimen: peripheral blood. Receptor source: a woman of 80 years or more with COVID-19, enrolled during active disease.

This clone was detected only once. This chain uses TRBV28 with TRBJ2-3; D remains ambiguous. Looked up from germline, CDR1 is MDHEN and CDR2 is SYDVKM. Between the trimmed V and J ends, which lost 5 bases and 3 bases, there was a span of 6 bases. CDR3 length: 12 residues. The CDR3 DNA reads TGTGCCAGCAGTATCTTAACAGATACGCAGTATTTT. Residues: CASSILTDTQYF.

The rearrangement links TRBV2 to TRBJ2-6, with TRBD1 matching over 10 bases. This CDR3 contains 17 residues. Trimming took 1 base from V and 1 from J; bases not matched to a gene: 1. The germline V gene has CDR1 SNHLY and CDR2 FYNNEI. CDR3 DNA sequence: TGTGCCAGCAGTGAAGGACAGGGGGCATCTGGGGCCAACGTCCTGACTTTC. It yields the protein CASSEGQGASGANVLTF. The complete variable domain, with remaining parts taken from reference TRBV2 and TRBJ2-6, reads EPEVTQTPSHQVTQMGQEVILRCVPISNHLYFYWYRQILGQKVEFLVSFYNNEISEKSEIFDDQFSVERPDGSNFTLKIRSTKLEDSAMYFCASSEGQGASGANVLTFGAGSRLTVL.

On this clone: Other DNA sequences in this sample translate to the same CDR3. The J gene is TRBJ2-7, the V gene TRBV5-1, with 8 bases identical to TRBD2. Germline CDR1 is SGHRS and CDR2 is YFSETQ. V lost 4 bases to trimming and J lost 0 bases; unmatched junction nucleotides: 3. The length of the CDR3 is 14 residues. The CDR3 DNA reads as TGCGCCAGCAGCCTGAGCGGGGGCTCCTACGAGCAGTACTTC. It codes for CASSLSGGSYEQYF.

The chain employs TRBV7-9 and TRBJ2-7; TRBD1 matches 8 bases. The V gene end was trimmed by 5 bases and the J gene end by 5 bases; junction bases not matched to a gene: 8. The CDR3 consists of 14 residues. Germline V gene sequence: CDR1 SEHNR, CDR2 FQNEAQ (reference sequence). CDR3 DNA sequence: TGTGCCAGCAGCCCCGGGCAGGGGGCGGACGAGCAGTACTTC. The encoded protein is CASSPGQGADEQYF.

In this sample, this clone turned up once. This chain links TRBV18 with TRBJ1-1; possible D gene TRBD1, 5 bases. The CDR3 sequence is 14 residues long. Germline CDR1 is KGHSH and CDR2 is LQKENI. The V end was cut by 6 bases, the J end by 1 base, with 12 bases between. The CDR3 loop is CASSPQGTNTEAFF. The DNA for the CDR3 is TGTGCCAGCTCTCCTCAGGGAACGAACACTGAAGCTTTCTTT.

The chain employs TRBV11-3 and TRBJ1-1; D possibly corresponds to TRBD1 (5 bases). The CDR3 loop spans 14 amino acids. Germline CDR1 SGHNT, CDR2 YENEEA. The ends were cut back, 6 bases at V and 0 bases at J, with 11 bases in the middle. The CDR3 region is CASSFGGVNTEAFF. Written as DNA, the CDR3 is TGTGCCAGCAGTTTCGGAGGGGTGAACACTGAAGCTTTCTTT.

The rearrangement uses TRBV2 and TRBJ1-6, with 10 bases that match TRBD1. The CDR3 totals 16 residues. The junction had 8 bases not matched to a gene; V was cut back by 4 bases and J by 8 bases. Germline values: CDR1 SNHLY, CDR2 FYNNEI. CDR3 amino acids: CASSARMGTGDSPLHF. The DNA for the CDR3 is TGTGCCAGCAGTGCCCGAATGGGGACAGGGGATTCACCCCTCCACTTT.

The rearrangement joins TRBV6-6 to TRBJ2-7; maybe TRBD2 (5 bases). In germline, CDR1 is MNHNY, CDR2 SVGAGI (reference sequence). The ends were cut back, 0 bases at V and 7 bases at J, with 7 bases in the middle. The CDR3 spans 12 residues. The CDR3 region is CASSYSAGEQYV. Written as DNA, the CDR3 is TGTGCCAGCAGTTACTCGGCGGGTGAGCAGTACGTC.

The chain employs TRBV11-2 and TRBJ2-3, with TRBD2 as a possible D gene (6 bases). The germline gives CDR1 SGHAT, CDR2 FQNNGV. With 6 bases removed from V and 0 bases from J, the gap between germline ends came to 13 bases. This CDR3 has 15 amino acids. CDR3 sequence (DNA): TGTGCCAGCAGTCAGGAGGGCGGTAGCACAGATACGCAGTATTTT. Amino acid sequence: CASSQEGGSTDTQYF.

The chain couples TRBV3-1 (or the pseudogene TRBV3-2) to TRBJ1-3, with D possibly matching TRBD1 (6 bases). CDR3 length equals 14 residues. V lost 3 bases and J lost 2, with 8 bases in between. Germline CDR1 LGHDT, CDR2 YNNKEL (reference sequence). CDR3 in DNA: TGTGCCAGCAGCCACGGGACAACTGGAAACACCATATATTTT. Its translation is CASSHGTTGNTIYF.

The chain employs TRBV19 and TRBJ1-6; TRBD1 aligns across 8 bases. Germline lookup yields CDR1 LNHDA and CDR2 SQIVND (reference sequence). This CDR3 is 14 amino acids long. V was clipped by 7 bases and J by 5 bases; unmatched bases: 4. The CDR3 coding sequence is TGTGCCAGTACCCCGACAGGGGATAATTCACCCCTCCACTTT. It translates to CASTPTGDNSPLHF.

The chain combines TRBV6-5 with TRBJ1-5; unclear D gene. CDR3 length equals 15 residues. V was clipped by 5 bases and J by 0 bases, with 11 bases between them. CDR1 MNHEY and CDR2 SVGAGI come from the germline V gene. CDR3 nucleotides: TGTGCCAGCAGTACCTCAGGTGTTAGCAATCAGCCCCAGCATTTT. It is translated as CASSTSGVSNQPQHF.

This chain uses TRBV7-3 with TRBJ2-1; 8 bases are shared with TRBD2. The CDR3 sequence is 17 residues long. From germline, CDR1 is SGHTA and CDR2 FQGTGA. The trim removed 5 bases at V and 11 bases at J, leaving 20 bases unmatched. CDR3 protein: CASSPRPAGEGIDQQFF. In nucleotides, the CDR3 is TGTGCCAGCAGCCCGCGTCCAGCGGGGGAGGGTATCGATCAGCAGTTCTTC.

This clone has just one count. The rearrangement joins TRBV7-8 to TRBJ1-5, with 9 bases identical to TRBD1. The V and J ends lost 5 bases and 7 bases, in that order; junction bases with no gene match: 3. The CDR3 length is 13 residues. Germline CDR1 is SGHVS and CDR2 is FQNEAQ. CDR3 bases: TGTGCCAGCAGCCGACAGGGGGGACAGCCCCAGCATTTT. It specifies CASSRQGGQPQHF. The full variable domain, its missing parts supplied by reference TRBV7-8 and TRBJ1-5, is GAGVSQSPRYKVAKRGQDVALRCDPISGHVSLFWYQQALGQGPEFLTYFQNEAQLDKSGLPSDRFFAERPEGSVSTLKIQRTQQEDSAVYLCASSRQGGQPQHFGDGTRLSIL.

This rearrangement joins TRBV3-1 (or the pseudogene TRBV3-2) to TRBJ1-2; tentatively, D is TRBD1 (6 bases). The CDR3 consists of 15 residues. Trimming took off 0 bases at V and 0 bases at J, with 8 bases between the two ends. Germline lookup yields CDR1 LGHDT and CDR2 YNNKEL (reference sequence). DNA for the CDR3: TGTGCCAGCAGCCAAGATTACAGGGCTAACTATGGCTACACCTTC. It specifies CASSQDYRANYGYTF.

The rearrangement uses TRBV28 and TRBJ2-7; TRBD1 matches 8 bases. CDR3 length: 14 residues. Germline CDR1 is MDHEN and CDR2 is SYDVKM. Trimming cost V 8 bases and J 0 bases; bases outside gene matches: 6. The CDR3 here is CASGTGPSSYEQYF. CDR3 DNA: TGTGCCAGCGGGACAGGCCCGAGCTCCTACGAGCAGTACTTC.

A few counts support this clone. The chain joins TRBV18 to TRBJ1-6; 8 bases match TRBD1. Germline CDR1 reads KGHSH; CDR2 reads LQKENI. This CDR3 comprises 15 residues. V shed 3 bases and J 7 bases; nucleotides not matched to a gene: 5. CDR3 in amino acids: CASSPGQDANSPLHF. The CDR3 DNA is TGTGCCAGCTCACCGGGACAGGACGCCAATTCACCCCTCCACTTT.